The TCR beta chain described here comes from a study of Ad26.COV2.S vaccination and SARS-CoV-2 variants. Study information: Recipients of Ad26.COV2.S got it intramuscularly, once or twice 56 days apart.

Germline CDR1 is LNHDA and CDR2 is SQIVND (reference sequence). CDR3 length equals 13 residues. Trimming pared 3 bases from V and 5 bases from J, leaving 8 bases between. Regarding the study as a whole: The study found similar non-spike TCR breadth in vaccine and placebo recipients.

Indicated treatment: around 19 received Ad26.COV2.S at low or high dose, single or two shots; about 5 received placebo; per-sample allocation not given. Specimens were obtained on day 63 following the first vaccine or placebo injection. An adult aged 18-55 years in Boston served as the donor. The table came from immunoSEQ multiplex PCR; TCRdb's copy has only in-frame clones and leaves some out. The sample consists of 350,000 to 450,000 clones, about 88% of them appearing once. This clone was detected a few times. Its cognate antigen is unknown. The receptor was derived from a person between 18 and 59 years old who received the Ad26.COV2.S COVID-19 vaccine or a placebo. This sequence joins TRBV19 and TRBJ1-5; D is unclear. The sequenced sample was peripheral blood, obtained in a trial of Ad26.COV2.S vaccine versus placebo. CDR3 amino acids: CASSISGDQPQHF. CDR3 nucleotides: TGTGCCAGTAGTATCAGTGGGGATCAGCCCCAGCATTTT.